These 14 T cell receptor beta chains originate from one sample sequenced in a study of T-cell memory formation after mild COVID-19. TCRdb independently ran MiXCR on the 5' RACE reads; one entry per CDR3 protein. The data show 450,000 or so distinct CDR3 sequences, about 23% seen once. Sequenced sample: PBMCs or a T cell subset sorted from them (not recorded which). Receptors were obtained from an adult woman who had mild COVID-19 (a few samples of this study predate the infection). Cell type and time point are not known.

V and J are TRBV7-9 and TRBJ2-1; D assignment may be TRBD1 or TRBD2 (7 bases each). The CDR3 has 14 residues. Looked up from germline, CDR1 is SEHNR and CDR2 is FQNEAQ (reference sequence). Trimming left V 1 base short and J 8 bases short, with 12 bases between. The CDR3 nucleotides are TGTGCCAGCAGCTTAGGGGCAGGGGGGGATGAGCAGTTCTTC. This codes for CASSLGAGGDEQFF.

This clonotype was seen many times. V usage is TRBV27 and J usage is TRBJ2-3, with a tentative D call TRBD1 (5 bases). CDR1 and CDR2 from the germline V gene are MNHEY and SMNVEV (reference sequence). The CDR3 contains 15 residues. V lost 9 bases to trimming and J lost 6 bases, with 22 bases between them. This CDR3 reads CASRVSQVFLDTQYF. CDR3 nucleotides: TGTGCCAGTAGAGTATCACAGGTGTTCCTGGATACGCAGTATTTT.

This clonotype has more than one count but fewer than ten. V usage is TRBV20-1 and J usage is TRBJ1-2; D is possibly TRBD1 (5 bases). Germline CDR1 reads DFQATT; CDR2 reads SNEGSKA (reference sequence). The CDR3 loop spans 14 amino acids. V was pared by 5 bases and J by 7 bases, with 20 bases between. The chain's CDR3 is CSALAPGQGPGYTF. As DNA, the CDR3 is TGCAGTGCTCTCGCCCCCGGGCAGGGTCCTGGCTACACCTTC.

This clonotype was detected a few times. The rearrangement joins TRBV12-3 or TRBV12-4 to TRBJ2-1; tentative D call: TRBD2 (6 bases). V lost 9 bases, J lost 8 bases, and 20 bases lay in between. This CDR3 is 14 amino acids long. The CDR3 DNA follows: TGTGCCAGTACGCCCGGCGGGGTCCCCCATGAGCAGTTCTTC. This codes for CASTPGGVPHEQFF.

This clonotype was detected a few times. V and J are TRBV24-1 and TRBJ2-3; D perhaps matches TRBD1 (5 bases). Trimming removed 4 bases at V and 4 bases at J, with 14 bases between. The CDR3 length is 15 residues. Per germline, CDR1 KGHDR and CDR2 SFDVKD. CDR3 coding DNA: TGTGCCACCAGTGACACAGGAAGTACCCCAGATACGCAGTATTTT. It encodes CATSDTGSTPDTQYF.

The rearrangement uses TRBV6-2 or TRBV6-3 and TRBJ1-1; D is undetermined. The CDR3 is 12 amino acids. Germline V gives CDR1 MNHEY, CDR2 SVGEGT. The V gene lost 6 bases and the J gene lost 6 bases, with 11 bases spanning the gap. The CDR3 loop reads CASRRDSAEAFF. The CDR3 DNA reads TGTGCCAGCAGAAGGGATTCGGCTGAAGCTTTCTTT.

This chain connects TRBV5-1 to TRBJ2-7; 8 nucleotides align to TRBD1. Germline V gene lookup returns CDR1 SGHRS and CDR2 YFSETQ. The CDR3 has 14 residues. V lost 0 bases and J lost 6; bases outside the gene matches: 5. The CDR3 DNA sequence: TGCGCCAGCAGCTTGGAAGGACAGGGTACCGAGCAGTACTTC. It translates to CASSLEGQGTEQYF.

CDR3 coding DNA: TGTGCCAGCAGTGAGGACAGGGTTGTCTATGGCTACACCTTC. Protein product: CASSEDRVVYGYTF. V and J are TRBV6-1 and TRBJ1-2; 8 bases align to TRBD1. Germline V gene sequence: CDR1 MNHNS, CDR2 SASEGT. Germline trimming cut 3 bases from V and 4 bases from J; bases unmatched to any gene: 4. The length of the CDR3 is 14 residues.

Only one count was recorded for this clonotype. The chain links TRBV7-2 to TRBJ1-1, with 7 bases fitting TRBD1. The CDR3 length is 15 residues. Germline CDR1 and CDR2: SGHTA and FQGNSA. Losses at the gene ends were 5 bases for V and 4 bases for J; bases not matched to a gene: 10. The CDR3 is CASSPTKGAGTEAFF. As DNA, the CDR3 is TGTGCCAGCAGCCCAACAAAGGGGGCTGGCACTGAAGCTTTCTTT.

This clonotype was seen only a few times. The chain joins TRBV20-1 to TRBJ1-6; TRBD1 matches 9 bases. The V gene's germline CDR1 is DFQATT and CDR2 SNEGSKA (reference sequence). Germline trimming cut 4 bases from V and 7 bases from J; bases unmatched to any gene: 5. The CDR3 spans 14 residues. This CDR3 reads CSATRDRANSPLHF. The DNA for the CDR3 is TGCAGTGCTACGAGGGACAGGGCAAATTCACCCCTCCACTTT.

This clonotype has a handful of counts. The rearrangement joins TRBV11-2 to TRBJ2-7, with 7 bases matching TRBD1. V trimming: 5 bases; J trimming: 3 bases; junction bases outside the gene matches: 7. Germline V gene data show CDR1 as SGHAT and CDR2 as FQNNGV. This CDR3 region has 14 residues. The chain's CDR3 is CASSIGTELYEQYF. DNA for the CDR3: TGTGCCAGCAGCATTGGGACAGAACTCTACGAGCAGTACTTC.

The J gene is TRBJ2-2, the V gene TRBV20-1; tentatively, D is TRBD1 (5 bases). CDR1 and CDR2 from the germline V gene are DFQATT and SNEGSKA (reference sequence). Trimming shortened V by 1 base and J by 4 bases, and 10 bases separated the two germline ends. The length of the CDR3 is 14 residues. DNA for the CDR3: TGCAGTGCTAGAGGAGACAGAATCACCGGGGAGCTGTTTTTT. Its protein product is CSARGDRITGELFF.

This clonotype turned up a few times. This chain joins TRBV2 and TRBJ2-2, with D perhaps TRBD1 (5 bases). This CDR3 is 15 amino acids long. CDR1 and CDR2 (germline): SNHLY, FYNNEI. V lost 3 bases, J lost 1 base, and 9 bases lay in between. This CDR3 reads CASSEYRQNTGELFF. The CDR3 nucleotides are TGTGCCAGCAGTGAGTACAGGCAGAACACCGGGGAGCTGTTTTTT.

The chain has TRBV7-9 and TRBJ2-6, with 8 bases aligning to TRBD2. Trimming took 3 bases from V and 0 from J; bases not matched to a gene: 10. This CDR3 comprises 19 residues. Looked up from germline, CDR1 is SEHNR and CDR2 is FQNEAQ (reference sequence). CDR3 nucleotide sequence: TGTGCCAGCAGCTTGGGCCGCGGGGGGCCTAGCTCTGGGGCCAACGTCCTGACTTTC. It specifies CASSLGRGGPSSGANVLTF.